This is a list of T cell receptor beta chains from one sample in a study of T cells in Graves' hyperthyroidism and ophthalmopathy. TCRdb reanalysed the multiplex PCR reads using MiXCR and keeps one entry per CDR3 protein. The sample includes about 350,000 distinct CDR3 sequences, more than 11% seen only once; the top ten take around 24%. Sequenced sample: blood. The receptor set was obtained from a woman younger than 45 with Graves' hyperthyroidism. CDR3s include the opening cysteine and the closing phenylalanine or tryptophan. Each record gives: V gene, J gene, CDR3 protein.

TRBV2	TRBJ2-7	CASIFSGGTYEQYF
TRBV20-1	TRBJ2-7	CSAQRGTGGHEQYF
TRBV28	TRBJ2-7	CASRFHQGSSYEQYF
TRBV9	TRBJ1-1	CASSASGSVNTEAFF
TRBV13	TRBJ1-1	CASRWAGTGSTEAFF
TRBV10-3	TRBJ1-5	CAIWVGLSNQPQHF
TRBV20-1	TRBJ2-3	CSAEGWGTDTQYF
TRBV27	TRBJ2-2	CASSLSPNAGELFF
TRBV12-3/TRBV12-4	TRBJ1-1	CASSSAGGVGNTEAFF
TRBV12-3/TRBV12-4	TRBJ1-2	CASSSGRGARGYTF
TRBV24-1	TRBJ1-4	CATSDRGGKLFF
TRBV11-2	TRBJ2-2	CASSLVRGSGAGELFF
TRBV28	TRBJ2-1	CASPPGTVAMNEQFF
TRBV28	TRBJ1-4	CASRAAQEKLFF
TRBV6-1	TRBJ2-7	CASSEDGGSSYEQYF
TRBV30	TRBJ1-3	CAWRGSGNTIYF
TRBV12-3/TRBV12-4	TRBJ1-1	CASSLYDTEAFF
TRBV12-3/TRBV12-4	TRBJ2-3	CASSISQGGTDTQYF
TRBV7-2	TRBJ2-7	CASSLGQRDKEEQYF
TRBV30	TRBJ1-1	CAGKKTGSTEAFF
TRBV10-3	TRBJ1-5	CAIRDATGQGAGGPQHF
TRBV6-2/TRBV6-3	TRBJ1-1	CASSYLDRNTEAFF
TRBV20-1	TRBJ2-1	CSARKGSGRANEQFF
TRBV9	TRBJ2-1	CASESGSSYNEQFF
TRBV11-2	TRBJ2-7	CASSSFGEQYF
TRBV4-3	TRBJ2-3	CASSQELAVNTDTQYF
TRBV6-1	TRBJ1-2	CASSPLGGRRNYGYTF
TRBV12-5	TRBJ2-1	CASGLDEADSSYNEQFF